The subject of this entry is one TCR beta chain. These data belong to a study of cytomegalovirus exposure and HLA in healthy donors. Study details: HLA-typed donors were the source of about 85 million unique TCRs, which an early data release held.

Vbeta (60) and Jbeta (13) primers were used in the PCR. Profiled with immunoSEQ multiplex PCR; TCRdb holds only in-frame clones, not every one. Here the sample spans about 140,000 clones, approximately 83% being singletons. Looked up from germline, CDR1 is SQVTM and CDR2 is ANQGSEA. The CDR3 has 13 residues. Trimming at V came to 7 bases and at J to 7 bases, leaving 11 bases not matched to a gene. The sequencing input was PBMCs. This TCR derives from a man aged 40-55 years in good health and CMV-seropositive. The genes are TRBV29-1 and TRBJ2-7, with TRBD1 identical over 9 bases. The CDR3 nucleotides are TGCAGCGCAACCGGGACAGGGTATCTGGAGCAGTACTTC. Protein: CSATGTGYLEQYF.